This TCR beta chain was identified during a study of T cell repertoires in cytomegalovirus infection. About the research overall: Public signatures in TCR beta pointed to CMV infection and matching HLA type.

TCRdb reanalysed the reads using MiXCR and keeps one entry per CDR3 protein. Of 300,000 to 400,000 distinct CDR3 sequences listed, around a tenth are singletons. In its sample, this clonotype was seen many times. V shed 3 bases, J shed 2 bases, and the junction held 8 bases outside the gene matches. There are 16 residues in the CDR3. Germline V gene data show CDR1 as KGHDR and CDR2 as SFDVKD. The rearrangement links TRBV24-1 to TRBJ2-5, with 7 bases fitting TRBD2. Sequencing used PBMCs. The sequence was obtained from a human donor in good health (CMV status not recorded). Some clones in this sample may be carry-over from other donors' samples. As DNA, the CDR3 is TGTGCCACCAGTGATGCCGGGGGGAACAAACAAGAGACCCAGTACTTC. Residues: CATSDAGGNKQETQYF.